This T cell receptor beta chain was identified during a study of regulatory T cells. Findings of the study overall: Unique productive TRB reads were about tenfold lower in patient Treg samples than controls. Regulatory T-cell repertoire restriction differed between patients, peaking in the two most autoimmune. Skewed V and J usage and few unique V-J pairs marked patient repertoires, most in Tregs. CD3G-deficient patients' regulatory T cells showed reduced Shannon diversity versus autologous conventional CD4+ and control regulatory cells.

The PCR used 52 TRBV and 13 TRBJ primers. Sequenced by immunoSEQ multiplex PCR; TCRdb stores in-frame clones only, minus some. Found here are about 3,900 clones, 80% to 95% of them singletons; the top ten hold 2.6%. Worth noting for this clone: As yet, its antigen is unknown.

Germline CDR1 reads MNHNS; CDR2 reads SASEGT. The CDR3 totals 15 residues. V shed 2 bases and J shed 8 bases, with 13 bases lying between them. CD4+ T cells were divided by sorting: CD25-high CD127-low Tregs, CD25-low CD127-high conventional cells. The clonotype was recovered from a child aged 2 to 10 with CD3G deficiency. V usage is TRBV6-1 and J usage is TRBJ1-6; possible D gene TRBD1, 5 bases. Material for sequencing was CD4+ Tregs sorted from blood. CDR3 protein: CASSERGGTYSPLHF. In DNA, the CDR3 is TGTGCCAGCAGTGAAAGAGGAGGGACCTATTCACCCCTCCACTTT.